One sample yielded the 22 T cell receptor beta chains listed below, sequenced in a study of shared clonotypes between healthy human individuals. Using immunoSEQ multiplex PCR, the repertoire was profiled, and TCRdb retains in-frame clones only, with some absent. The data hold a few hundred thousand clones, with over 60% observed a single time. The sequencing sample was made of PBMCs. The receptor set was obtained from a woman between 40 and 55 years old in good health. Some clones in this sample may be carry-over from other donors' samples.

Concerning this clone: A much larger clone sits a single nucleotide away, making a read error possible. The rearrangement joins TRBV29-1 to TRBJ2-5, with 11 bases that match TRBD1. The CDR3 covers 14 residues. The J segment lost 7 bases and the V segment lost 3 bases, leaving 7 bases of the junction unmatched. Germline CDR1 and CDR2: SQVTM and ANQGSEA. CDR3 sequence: CSVEALGQGATQYF. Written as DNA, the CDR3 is TGCAGCGTTGAGGCATTAGGACAGGGGGCGACCCAGTACTTC.

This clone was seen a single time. The chain's CDR3 is CSVVRLAGNNEQFF. DNA for the CDR3: TGCAGCGTTGTCAGACTAGCGGGTAACAATGAGCAGTTCTTC. The V gene is TRBV29-1, the J gene TRBJ2-1; 10 bases are shared with TRBD2. The CDR3 has 14 amino acids. The ends lost 4 bases at V and 5 bases at J; junction bases unmatched: 5. From germline, CDR1 is SQVTM and CDR2 ANQGSEA.

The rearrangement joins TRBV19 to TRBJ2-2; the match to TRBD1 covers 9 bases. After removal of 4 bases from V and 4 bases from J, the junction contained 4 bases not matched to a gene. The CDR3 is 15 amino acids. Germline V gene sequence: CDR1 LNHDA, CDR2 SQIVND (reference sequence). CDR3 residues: CASSKGTGLTGELFF. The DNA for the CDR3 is TGTGCCAGTAGTAAGGGGACAGGGCTCACCGGGGAGCTGTTTTTT. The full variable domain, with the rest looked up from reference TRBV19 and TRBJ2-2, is DGGITQSPKYLFRKEGQNVTLSCEQNLNHDAMYWYRQDPGQGLRLIYYSQIVNDFQKGDIAEGYSVSREKKESFPLTVTSAQKNPTAFYLCASSKGTGLTGELFFGEGSRLTVL.

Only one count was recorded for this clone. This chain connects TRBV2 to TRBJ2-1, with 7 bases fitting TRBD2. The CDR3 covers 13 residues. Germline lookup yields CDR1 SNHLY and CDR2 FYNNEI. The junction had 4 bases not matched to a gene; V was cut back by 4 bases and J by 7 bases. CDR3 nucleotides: TGTGCCAGCAGTGGACTAGCCCCTAATGAGCAGTTCTTC. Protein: CASSGLAPNEQFF.

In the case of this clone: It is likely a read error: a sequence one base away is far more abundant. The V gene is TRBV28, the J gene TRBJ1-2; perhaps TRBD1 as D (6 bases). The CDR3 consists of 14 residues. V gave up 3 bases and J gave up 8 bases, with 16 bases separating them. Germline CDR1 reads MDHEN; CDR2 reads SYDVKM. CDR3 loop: CASSFYGGLGGYTF. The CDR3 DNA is TGTGCCAGCAGTTTTTATGGGGGGCTTGGCGGCTACACCTTC.

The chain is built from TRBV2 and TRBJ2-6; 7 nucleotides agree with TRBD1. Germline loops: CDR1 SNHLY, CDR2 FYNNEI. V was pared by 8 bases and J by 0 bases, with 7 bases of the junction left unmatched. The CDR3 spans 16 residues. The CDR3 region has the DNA TGTGCCAGCGCCAGACAGGGTTTCTCTGGGGCCAACGTCCTGACTTTC. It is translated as CASARQGFSGANVLTF.

Written as DNA, the CDR3 is TGTGCCAGCAGCTTAGGGCTAGCGGGAGTGGAGACCCAGTACTTC. Encoded protein: CASSLGLAGVETQYF. The chain uses TRBV7-3 and TRBJ2-5; TRBD2 matches 10 bases. Germline CDR1 reads SGHTA; CDR2 reads FQGTGA. The CDR3 spans 15 residues. V was clipped by 2 bases and J by 5 bases; unmatched bases: 5. The whole variable domain, remainder taken from reference TRBV7-3 and TRBJ2-5, is GAGVSQTPSNKVTEKGKYVELRCDPISGHTALYWYRQSLGQGPEFLIYFQGTGAADDSGLPNDRFFAVRPEGSVSTLKIQRTERGDSAVYLCASSLGLAGVETQYFGPGTRLLVL.

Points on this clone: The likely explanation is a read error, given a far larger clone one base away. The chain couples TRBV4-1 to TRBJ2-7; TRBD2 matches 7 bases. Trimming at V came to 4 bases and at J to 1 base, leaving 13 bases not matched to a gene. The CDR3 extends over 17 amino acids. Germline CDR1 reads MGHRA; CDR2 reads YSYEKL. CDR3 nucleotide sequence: TGCGCCAGCAGCCCAATTACCGGGACTACCCTTTCCTACGAGCAGTACTTC. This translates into CASSPITGTTLSYEQYF.

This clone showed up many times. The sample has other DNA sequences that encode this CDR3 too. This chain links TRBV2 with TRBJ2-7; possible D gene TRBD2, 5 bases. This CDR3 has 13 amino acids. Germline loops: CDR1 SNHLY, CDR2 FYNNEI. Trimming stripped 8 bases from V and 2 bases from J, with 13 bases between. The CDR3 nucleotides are TGTGCCAGCCTGACCGAGCGGACCTACGAGCAGTACTTC. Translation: CASLTERTYEQYF. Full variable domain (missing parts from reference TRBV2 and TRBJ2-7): EPEVTQTPSHQVTQMGQEVILRCVPISNHLYFYWYRQILGQKVEFLVSFYNNEISEKSEIFDDQFSVERPDGSNFTLKIRSTKLEDSAMYFCASLTERTYEQYFGPGTRLTVT.

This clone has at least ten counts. The CDR3 loop is CASSKLRGPLRGTYEQYF. The CDR3, as DNA: TGTGCCAGCAGCAAACTTCGGGGACCCTTAAGGGGTACCTACGAGCAGTACTTC. The chain is built from TRBV21-1 and TRBJ2-5. The DNA end lines up better with TRBJ2-7; the J call may be wrong. TRBV21-1 is shown as a pseudogene. This CDR3 is built from 18 residues.

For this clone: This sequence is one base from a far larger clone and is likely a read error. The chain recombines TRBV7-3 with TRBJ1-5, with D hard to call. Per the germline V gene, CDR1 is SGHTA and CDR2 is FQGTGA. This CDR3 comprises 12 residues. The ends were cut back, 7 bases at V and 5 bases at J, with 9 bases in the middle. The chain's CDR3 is CASNIDDQPQHF. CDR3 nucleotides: TGTGCCAGCAACATCGACGATCAGCCCCAGCATTTT.

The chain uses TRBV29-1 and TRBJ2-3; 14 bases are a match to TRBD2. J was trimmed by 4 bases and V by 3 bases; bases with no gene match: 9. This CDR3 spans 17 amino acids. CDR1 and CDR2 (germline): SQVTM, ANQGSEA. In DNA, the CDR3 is TGCAGCGTTGATACGGGACTAGCGGGAGACATCGCAGATACGCAGTATTTT. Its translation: CSVDTGLAGDIADTQYF.

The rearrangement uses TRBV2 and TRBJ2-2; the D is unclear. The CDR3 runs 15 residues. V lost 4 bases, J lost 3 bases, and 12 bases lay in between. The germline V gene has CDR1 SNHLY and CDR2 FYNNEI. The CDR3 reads CASSGESTHTGELFF. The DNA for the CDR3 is TGTGCCAGCAGTGGGGAAAGCACTCACACCGGGGAGCTGTTTTTT. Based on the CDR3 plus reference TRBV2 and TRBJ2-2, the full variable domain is EPEVTQTPSHQVTQMGQEVILRCVPISNHLYFYWYRQILGQKVEFLVSFYNNEISEKSEIFDDQFSVERPDGSNFTLKIRSTKLEDSAMYFCASSGESTHTGELFFGEGSRLTVL.

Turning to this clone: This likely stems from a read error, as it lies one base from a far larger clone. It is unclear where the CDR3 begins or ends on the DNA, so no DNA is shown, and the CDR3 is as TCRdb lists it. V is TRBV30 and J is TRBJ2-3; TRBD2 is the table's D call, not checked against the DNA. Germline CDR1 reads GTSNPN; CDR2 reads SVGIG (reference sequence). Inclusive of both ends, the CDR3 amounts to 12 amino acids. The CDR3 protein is CAWGAGSHSVYF.

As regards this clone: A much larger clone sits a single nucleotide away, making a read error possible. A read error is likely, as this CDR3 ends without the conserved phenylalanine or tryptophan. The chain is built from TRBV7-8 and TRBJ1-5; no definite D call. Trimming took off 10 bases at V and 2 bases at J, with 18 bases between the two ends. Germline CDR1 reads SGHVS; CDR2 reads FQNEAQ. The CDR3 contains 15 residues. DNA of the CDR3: TGTGCCACCGCACCACTGGACGGGGGCAATCAGCCCCAGCATCTT. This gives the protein CATAPLDGGNQPQHL.

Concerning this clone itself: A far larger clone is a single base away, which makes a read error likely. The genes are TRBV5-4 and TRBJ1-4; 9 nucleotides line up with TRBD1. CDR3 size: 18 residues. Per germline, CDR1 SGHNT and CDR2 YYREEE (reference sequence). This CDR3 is CASSAGTGHFATNERLFF. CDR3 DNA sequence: TGTGCCAGCAGCGCAGGGACAGGGCATTTTGCAACTAATGAAAGACTGTTTTTT.

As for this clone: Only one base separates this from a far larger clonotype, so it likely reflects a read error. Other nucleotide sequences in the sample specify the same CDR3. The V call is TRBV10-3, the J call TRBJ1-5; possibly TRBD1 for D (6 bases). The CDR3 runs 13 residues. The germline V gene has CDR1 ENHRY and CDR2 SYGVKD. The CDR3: CAISRDNNQPQHF. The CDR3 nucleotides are TGTGCCATCAGCCGGGACAACAATCAGCCCCAGCATTTC.

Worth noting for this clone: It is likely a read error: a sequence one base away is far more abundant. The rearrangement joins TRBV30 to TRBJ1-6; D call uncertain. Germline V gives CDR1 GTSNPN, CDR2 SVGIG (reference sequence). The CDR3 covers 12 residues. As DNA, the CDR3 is TGTGCCCGGAGTGTAAATAATTCACCCCTCCACTTT. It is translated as CARSVNNSPLHF.

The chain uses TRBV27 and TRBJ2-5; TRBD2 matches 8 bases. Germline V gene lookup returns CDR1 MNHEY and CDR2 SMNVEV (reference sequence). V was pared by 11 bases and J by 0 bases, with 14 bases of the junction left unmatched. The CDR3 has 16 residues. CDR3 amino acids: CAPIPPLADYQETQYF. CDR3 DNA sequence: TGTGCCCCCATACCCCCACTAGCGGATTACCAAGAGACCCAGTACTTC.

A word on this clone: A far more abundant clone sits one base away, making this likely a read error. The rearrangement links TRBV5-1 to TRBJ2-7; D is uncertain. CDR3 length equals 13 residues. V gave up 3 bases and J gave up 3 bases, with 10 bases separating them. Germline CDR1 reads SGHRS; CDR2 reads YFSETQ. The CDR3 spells CASSSGSHYEQYF. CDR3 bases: TGCGCCAGCAGCTCGGGCAGTCACTACGAGCAGTACTTC.

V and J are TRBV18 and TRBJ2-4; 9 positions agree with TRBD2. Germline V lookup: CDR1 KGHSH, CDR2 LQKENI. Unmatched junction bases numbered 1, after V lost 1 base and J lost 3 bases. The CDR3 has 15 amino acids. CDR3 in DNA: TGTGCCAGCTCACCACTGACTAGCGGCAAAAACATTCAGTACTTC. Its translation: CASSPLTSGKNIQYF.

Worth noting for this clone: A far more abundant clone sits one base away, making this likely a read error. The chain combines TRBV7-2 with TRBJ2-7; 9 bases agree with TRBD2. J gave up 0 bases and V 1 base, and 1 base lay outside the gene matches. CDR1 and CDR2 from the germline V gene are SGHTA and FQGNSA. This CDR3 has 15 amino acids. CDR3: CASSLGTSDSYEQYF. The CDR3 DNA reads TGTGCCAGCAGCTTAGGGACTAGCGACTCCTACGAGCAGTACTTC.